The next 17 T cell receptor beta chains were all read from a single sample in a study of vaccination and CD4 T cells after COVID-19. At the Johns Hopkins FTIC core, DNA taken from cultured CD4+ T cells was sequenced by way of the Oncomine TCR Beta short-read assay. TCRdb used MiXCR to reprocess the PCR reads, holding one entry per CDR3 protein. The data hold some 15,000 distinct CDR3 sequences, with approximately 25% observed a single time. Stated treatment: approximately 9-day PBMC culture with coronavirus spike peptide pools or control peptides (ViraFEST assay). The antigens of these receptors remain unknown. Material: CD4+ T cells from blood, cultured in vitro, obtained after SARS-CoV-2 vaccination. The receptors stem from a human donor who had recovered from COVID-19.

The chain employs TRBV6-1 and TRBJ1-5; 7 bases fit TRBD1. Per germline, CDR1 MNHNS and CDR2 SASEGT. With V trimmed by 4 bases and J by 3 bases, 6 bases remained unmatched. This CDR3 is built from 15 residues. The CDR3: CASSVGGASNQPQHF. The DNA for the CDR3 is TGTGCCAGCAGTGTAGGGGGCGCATCCAATCAGCCCCAGCATTTT.

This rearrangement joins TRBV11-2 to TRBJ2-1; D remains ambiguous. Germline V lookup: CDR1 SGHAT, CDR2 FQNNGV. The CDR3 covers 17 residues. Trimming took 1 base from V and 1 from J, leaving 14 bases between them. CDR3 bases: TGTGCCAGCAGCTTAGTGAACGGGCTACTATCCTACAATGAGCAGTTCTTC. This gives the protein CASSLVNGLLSYNEQFF.

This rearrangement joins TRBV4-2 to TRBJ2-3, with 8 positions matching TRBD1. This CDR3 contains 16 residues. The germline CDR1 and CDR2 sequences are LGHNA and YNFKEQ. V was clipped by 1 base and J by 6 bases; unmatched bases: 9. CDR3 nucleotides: TGTGCCAGCAGCCAAGGTAGCCAGGGGGCGATGGATACGCAGTATTTT. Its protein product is CASSQGSQGAMDTQYF.

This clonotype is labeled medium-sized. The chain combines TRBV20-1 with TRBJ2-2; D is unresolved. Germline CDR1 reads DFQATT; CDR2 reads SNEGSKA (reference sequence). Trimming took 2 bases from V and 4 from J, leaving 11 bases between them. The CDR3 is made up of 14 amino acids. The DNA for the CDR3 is TGCAGTGCTAGATCTAGGGTGGGCACCGGGGAGCTGTTTTTT. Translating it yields CSARSRVGTGELFF.

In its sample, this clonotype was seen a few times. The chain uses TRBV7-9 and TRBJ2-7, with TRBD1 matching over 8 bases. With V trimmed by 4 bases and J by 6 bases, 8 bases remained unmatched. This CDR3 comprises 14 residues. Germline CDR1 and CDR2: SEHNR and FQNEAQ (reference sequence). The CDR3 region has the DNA TGTGCCAGCAGCTCTGGACAGGGTTGGGGCGAGCAGTACTTC. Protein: CASSSGQGWGEQYF.

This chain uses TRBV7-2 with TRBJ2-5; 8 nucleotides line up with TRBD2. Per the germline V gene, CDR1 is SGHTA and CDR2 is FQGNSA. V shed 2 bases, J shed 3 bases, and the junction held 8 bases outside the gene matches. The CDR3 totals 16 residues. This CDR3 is CASSLRRGSGEETQYF. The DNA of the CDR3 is TGTGCCAGCAGCTTAAGGAGGGGTAGCGGGGAAGAGACCCAGTACTTC. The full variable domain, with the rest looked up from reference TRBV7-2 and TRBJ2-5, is GAGVSQSPSNKVTEKGKDVELRCDPISGHTALYWYRQSLGQGLEFLIYFQGNSAPDKSGLPSDRFSAERTGGSVSTLTIQRTQQEDSAVYLCASSLRRGSGEETQYFGPGTRLLVL.

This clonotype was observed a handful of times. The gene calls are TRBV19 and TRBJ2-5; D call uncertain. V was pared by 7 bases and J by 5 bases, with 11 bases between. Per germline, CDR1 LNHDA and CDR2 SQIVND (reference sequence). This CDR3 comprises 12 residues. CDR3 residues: CASTSVRETQYF. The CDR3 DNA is TGTGCCAGTACCTCCGTCAGGGAGACCCAGTACTTC.

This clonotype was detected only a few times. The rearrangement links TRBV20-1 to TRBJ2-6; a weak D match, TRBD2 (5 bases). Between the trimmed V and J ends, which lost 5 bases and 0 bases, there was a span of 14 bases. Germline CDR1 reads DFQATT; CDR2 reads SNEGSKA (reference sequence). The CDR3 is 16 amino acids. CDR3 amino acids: CSAPSGNPSGANVLTF. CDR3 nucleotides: TGCAGTGCTCCCAGCGGTAACCCCTCTGGGGCCAACGTCCTGACTTTC.

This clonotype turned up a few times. CDR3 nucleotides: TGTGCCAGCAGCGACCGAAGCCAGGGTTCACCCCTCCACTTT. This gives the protein CASSDRSQGSPLHF. This chain links TRBV7-2 with TRBJ1-6; perhaps TRBD1 as D (5 bases). Trimming left V 5 bases short and J 9 bases short, with 14 bases between. Germline CDR1 and CDR2: SGHTA and FQGNSA. This CDR3 region has 14 residues.

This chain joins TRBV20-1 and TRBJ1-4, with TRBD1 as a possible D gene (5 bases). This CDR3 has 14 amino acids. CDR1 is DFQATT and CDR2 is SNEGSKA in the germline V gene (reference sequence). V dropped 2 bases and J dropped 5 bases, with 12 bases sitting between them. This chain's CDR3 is CSARYRGLNEKLFF. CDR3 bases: TGCAGTGCTAGATATCGGGGCTTAAATGAAAAACTGTTTTTT.

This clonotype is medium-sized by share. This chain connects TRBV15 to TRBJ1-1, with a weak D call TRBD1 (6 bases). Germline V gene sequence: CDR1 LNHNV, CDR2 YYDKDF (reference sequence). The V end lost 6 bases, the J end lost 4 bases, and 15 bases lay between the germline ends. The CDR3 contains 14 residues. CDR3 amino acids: CATRKGGRPTEAFF. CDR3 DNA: TGTGCCACCAGAAAGGGGGGAAGACCCACTGAAGCTTTCTTT.

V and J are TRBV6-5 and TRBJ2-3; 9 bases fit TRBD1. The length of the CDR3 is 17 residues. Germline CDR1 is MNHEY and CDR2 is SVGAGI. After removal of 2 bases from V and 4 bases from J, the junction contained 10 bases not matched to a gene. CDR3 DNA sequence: TGTGCCAGCAGTTACCCGCCGGACAGGGGAAGAGCAGATACGCAGTATTTT. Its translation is CASSYPPDRGRADTQYF.

The CDR3 nucleotides are TGCGCCAGCAGCTTGGCCCAGCCGCTGAACACTGAAGCTTTCTTT. Translation gives CASSLAQPLNTEAFF. The V and J genes are TRBV5-1 and TRBJ1-1; D is ambiguous. The V gene's germline CDR1 is SGHRS and CDR2 YFSETQ. Trimming removed 0 bases at V and 0 bases at J, with 9 bases between. The CDR3 loop spans 15 amino acids.

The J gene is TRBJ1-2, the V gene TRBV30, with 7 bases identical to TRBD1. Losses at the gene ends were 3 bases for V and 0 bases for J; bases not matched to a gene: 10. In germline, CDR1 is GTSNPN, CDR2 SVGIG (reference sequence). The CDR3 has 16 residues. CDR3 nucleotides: TGTGCCTGGAGGGCCAGGGGGGGTTCGGCTAACTATGGCTACACCTTC. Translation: CAWRARGGSANYGYTF.

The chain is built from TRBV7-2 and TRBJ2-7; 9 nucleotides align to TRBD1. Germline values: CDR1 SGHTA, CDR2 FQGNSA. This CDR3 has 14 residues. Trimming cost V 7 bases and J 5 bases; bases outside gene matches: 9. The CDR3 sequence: CASTPRTGVDEQYF. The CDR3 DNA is TGTGCCAGCACCCCGAGGACAGGGGTCGACGAGCAGTACTTC. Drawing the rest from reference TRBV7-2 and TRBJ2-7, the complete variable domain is GAGVSQSPSNKVTEKGKDVELRCDPISGHTALYWYRQSLGQGLEFLIYFQGNSAPDKSGLPSDRFSAERTGGSVSTLTIQRTQQEDSAVYLCASTPRTGVDEQYFGPGTRLTVT.

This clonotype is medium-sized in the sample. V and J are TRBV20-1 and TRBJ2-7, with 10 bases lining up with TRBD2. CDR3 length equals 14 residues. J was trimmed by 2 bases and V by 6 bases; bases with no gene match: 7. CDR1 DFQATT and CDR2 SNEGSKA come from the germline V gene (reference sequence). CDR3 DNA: TGCAGTGCGGTCACTAGCGGGGCTACCTACGAGCAGTACTTC. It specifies CSAVTSGATYEQYF.

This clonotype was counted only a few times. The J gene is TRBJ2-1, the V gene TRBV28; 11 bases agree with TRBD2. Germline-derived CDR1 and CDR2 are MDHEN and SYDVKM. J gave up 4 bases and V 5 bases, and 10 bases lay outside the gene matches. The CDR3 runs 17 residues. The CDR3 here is CASSTYSGRGVYNEQFF. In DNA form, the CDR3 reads TGTGCCAGCAGTACTTATAGCGGGAGGGGAGTATACAATGAGCAGTTCTTC.